Listed below are T cell receptor beta chains from one sample, sequenced in a study of cytomegalovirus exposure and HLA in healthy donors. Using immunoSEQ multiplex PCR, the repertoire was profiled, and TCRdb retains in-frame clones only, with some absent. The sample lists 75,000 to 90,000 clones; under 80% were seen once. The specimen was PBMCs. The receptor source for this set is a human donor in good health. The CDR3 runs from the conserved cysteine through the conserved F or W. D genes are given only for firm matches. Rows may omit the clone size; those that give it use once, few, many or a size class.

clone size	V gene	D gene	J gene	CDR3 DNA	CDR3 protein
.	TRBV29-1	.	TRBJ1-1	TGCAGCGTTGTTGATGGTGGCAGGGGGAACACTGAAGCTTTCTTT	CSVVDGGRGNTEAFF
.	TRBV7-8	.	TRBJ1-1	TGTGCCAGCAGCTTAGACAGGACCATGAACACTGAAGCTTTCTTT	CASSLDRTMNTEAFF
.	TRBV4-3	.	TRBJ2-7	TGCGCCAGCAGCCAAGATGAGGGTTCCTTGAAGCAGTACTTC	CASSQDEGSLKQYF
.	TRBV25-1	.	TRBJ1-1	TGTGCCAGCAGTCCAACAGGGATGAACACTGAAGCTTTCTTT	CASSPTGMNTEAFF
.	TRBV11-2	.	TRBJ2-1	TGTGCCAGCACGCCCGGGGTCAATGAGCAGTTCTTC	CASTPGVNEQFF
.	TRBV30	.	TRBJ1-2	TGTGCCTGGACCCCTAGTGCGTATGGCTACCCCTTC	CAWTPSAYGYPF
.	TRBV4-3	.	TRBJ1-1	TGCGCCAGCAGCCCAGGGTGGGGCGAGAACACTGAAGCTTTCTTT	CASSPGWGENTEAFF
once	TRBV5-5	.	TRBJ1-1	TGTGCCAGCAGCTTGGACGGGGGAGACACTGAAGCTTTCTTT	CASSLDGGDTEAFF
.	TRBV5-1	.	TRBJ2-4	TGCGCCAGCAGCTTGGGAGCTGGGCAAAACATTCAGTACTTC	CASSLGAGQNIQYF
.	TRBV11-2	.	TRBJ2-7	TGTGCCAGCACCGCCCGCTCGGGGGGCCAGGGGTGGTACGAGCAGTACTTC	CASTARSGGQGWYEQYF
.	TRBV9	TRBD2	TRBJ2-7	TGTGCCAGCAGCCCGCGGGGGGGAGACTCCTACGAGCAGTACTTC	CASSPRGGDSYEQYF
.	TRBV5-1	.	TRBJ2-7	TGCGCCAGCAGCTTTGGGCCCTACGAGCAGTACTTC	CASSFGPYEQYF
.	TRBV19	.	TRBJ1-3	TGTGCCAGTAGTATCCGGGTTGGGGACATCGCTGGAAACACCATATATTTT	CASSIRVGDIAGNTIYF
.	TRBV28	.	TRBJ1-1	TGTGCCAGCAGTTTATTCGGTGAAGCTTTCTTT	CASSLFGEAFF
.	TRBV5-5	TRBD1	TRBJ1-1	TGTGCCAGCAGCTTGGTGACAGGGCGAACTGAAGCTTTCTTT	CASSLVTGRTEAFF
.	TRBV30	TRBD1	TRBJ1-5	TGTGCCTGGAGTAGGGGGACAGGGAGCGATCAGCCCCAGCATTTT	CAWSRGTGSDQPQHF
.	TRBV6-5	TRBD1	TRBJ2-7	TGTGCCAGCAGTTTGGGGGGAGGGGACAGGGGCGAGCAGTACTTC	CASSLGGGDRGEQYF
.	TRBV18	TRBD1	TRBJ2-7	TGTGCCAGCTCACCAACCCCGACAGGGGATCCTGACGAGCAGTACTTC	CASSPTPTGDPDEQYF
.	TRBV29-1	.	TRBJ2-1	TGCAGCGTTGAACCCACTGGCGGGGGCGTCTTTTATGAGCAGTTCTTC	CSVEPTGGGVFYEQFF
few	TRBV2	TRBD1	TRBJ2-2	TGTGCCAGCAGTAAGGACAGGTCCGGGGAGCTGTTTTTT	CASSKDRSGELFF
.	TRBV19	.	TRBJ2-2	TGTGCCAGTAGTATGTCAGGGGCCGGGGAGCTGTTTTTT	CASSMSGAGELFF
.	TRBV5-1	TRBD1	TRBJ1-2	TGCGCCAGCAGCTCTGTGGCGACAGGGTACGAGGTTGGCTATGGCTACACCTTC	CASSSVATGYEVGYGYTF
.	TRBV4-1	.	TRBJ2-1	TGCGCCAGCAGCCAAGTGGACTTAGTCGTTTTCGATGAGCAGTTCTTC	CASSQVDLVVFDEQFF
.	TRBV27	.	TRBJ2-1	TGTGCCAGCAGTCCTATAGGACAGAACAATGAGCAGTTCTTC	CASSPIGQNNEQFF
.	TRBV6-6	.	TRBJ2-1	TGTGCCAGCAGTTACCTGAGAGACAATGAGCAGTTCTTC	CASSYLRDNEQFF
few	TRBV27	.	TRBJ1-1	TGTGCCAGCAGTTCATTCCCCCAGGAAGTAAACACTGAAGCTTTCTTT	CASSSFPQEVNTEAFF
few	TRBV4-3	.	TRBJ2-7	TGCGCCAGCAGCCAAGATGATAGGCAGGCTACCTACGAGCAGTACTTC	CASSQDDRQATYEQYF